This T cell receptor (beta chain) was found in a study of CD8 T cells in ankylosing spondylitis. Whole-study findings and limits: Enrichment of disease-linked clones was reportedly significant in matched ankylosing spondylitis synovial fluid. Among TCR beta sequences, a motif of eight highly homologous variants appeared characteristic of ankylosing spondylitis blood.

This clonotype was counted only a few times. Its antigen remains unknown. This CDR3 spans 14 amino acids. Between the trimmed V and J ends, which lost 1 base and 1 base, there was a span of 10 bases. Germline V gene data show CDR1 as DFQATT and CDR2 as SNEGSKA (reference sequence). Each CDR3 protein gets one entry after TCRdb re-called the 5' RACE reads with MiXCR. Of 250,000 to 350,000 distinct CDR3 sequences in the sample, roughly 8% were seen once. This TCR was sampled from a male donor with ankylosing spondylitis. V and J are TRBV20-1 and TRBJ1-1; D remains ambiguous. Material: blood, either unsorted or a sorted T cell fraction (not recorded which). The CDR3 DNA reads as TGCAGTGCTAGAGGAGATAACCGGAACACTGAAGCTTTCTTT. Translation: CSARGDNRNTEAFF.